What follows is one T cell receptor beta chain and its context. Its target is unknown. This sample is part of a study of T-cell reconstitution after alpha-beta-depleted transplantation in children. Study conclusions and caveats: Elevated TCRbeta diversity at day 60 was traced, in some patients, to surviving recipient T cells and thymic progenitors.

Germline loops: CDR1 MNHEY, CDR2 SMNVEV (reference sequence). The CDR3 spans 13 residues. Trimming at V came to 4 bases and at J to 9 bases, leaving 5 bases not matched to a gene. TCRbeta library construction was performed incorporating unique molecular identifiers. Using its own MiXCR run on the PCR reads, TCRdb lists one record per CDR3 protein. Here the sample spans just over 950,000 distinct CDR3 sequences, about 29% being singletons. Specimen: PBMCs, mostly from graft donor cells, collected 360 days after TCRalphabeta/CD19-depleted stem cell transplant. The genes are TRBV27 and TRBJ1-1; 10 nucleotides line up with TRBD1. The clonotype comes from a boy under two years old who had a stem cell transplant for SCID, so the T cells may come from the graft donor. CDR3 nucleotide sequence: TGTGCCAGCAGTTCGACAGGGGGCGGGAAAGCTTTCTTT. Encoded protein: CASSSTGGGKAFF.